These 30 T cell receptor beta chains were all obtained from the same sample, sequenced in a study of blood T cell repertoires in COVID-19. TCRdb's copy holds only in-frame clones and misses some; the assay was immunoSEQ multiplex PCR. The sample shows under 250,000 clones, around 85% of them seen only once. Material: peripheral blood. The source is a woman aged 60 to 75 with active or convalescent COVID-19.

This sequence joins TRBV12-3 or TRBV12-4 and TRBJ2-7; tentatively, D is TRBD1 (6 bases). Trimming removed 6 bases at V and 4 bases at J, with 13 bases between. CDR3 length: 13 residues. The CDR3 spells CASREQGSYEQYF. CDR3 nucleotides: TGTGCCAGCAGGGAACAGGGTTCGTACGAGCAGTACTTC.

The V gene is TRBV11-3, the J gene TRBJ2-3; 7 positions agree with TRBD2. Trimming cost V 5 bases and J 2 bases; bases outside gene matches: 10. CDR3 length equals 16 residues. CDR1 is SGHNT and CDR2 is YENEEA in the germline V gene. CDR3 sequence (DNA): TGTGCCAGCAGCACCCTTACCGGGACTACCACAGATACGCAGTATTTT. It yields the protein CASSTLTGTTTDTQYF. Full variable domain (missing parts from reference TRBV11-3 and TRBJ2-3): EAGVVQSPRYKIIEKKQPVAFWCNPISGHNTLYWYLQNLGQGPELLIRYENEEAVDDSQLPKDRFSAERLKGVDSTLKIQPAELGDSAVYLCASSTLTGTTTDTQYFGPGTRLTVL.

The chain is built from TRBV19 and TRBJ1-1, with 7 bases lining up with TRBD1. Trimming at V came to 5 bases and at J to 2 bases, leaving 8 bases not matched to a gene. The germline CDR1 and CDR2 sequences are LNHDA and SQIVND (reference sequence). The CDR3 length is 15 residues. The CDR3 loop is CASSPRQGSNTEAFF. The DNA for the CDR3 is TGTGCCAGTAGTCCGCGACAGGGTTCAAACACTGAAGCTTTCTTT.

The chain employs TRBV5-8 and TRBJ1-1; 7 nucleotides agree with TRBD1. The CDR3 sequence is 15 residues long. The trim removed 4 bases at V and 1 base at J, leaving 7 bases unmatched. Looked up from germline, CDR1 is SGHTS and CDR2 is YDEGEE. The CDR3 spells CASSQGTVRNTEAFF. CDR3 coding DNA: TGTGCCAGCAGCCAAGGGACAGTCAGGAACACTGAAGCTTTCTTT.

V is TRBV9 and J is TRBJ2-2; D is perhaps TRBD1 (6 bases). This CDR3 region has 14 residues. Germline loops: CDR1 SGDLS, CDR2 YYNGEE. Trimming stripped 3 bases from V and 1 base from J, with 7 bases between. CDR3 protein: CASSAGQNTGELFF. Written as DNA, the CDR3 is TGTGCCAGCAGCGCGGGACAGAACACCGGGGAGCTGTTTTTT.

The gene calls are TRBV7-9 and TRBJ1-5, with D possibly being TRBD1 (6 bases). Deletions cut 1 base from V and 5 bases from J, with 15 bases between. This CDR3 is built from 16 residues. Germline values: CDR1 SEHNR, CDR2 FQNEAQ (reference sequence). The CDR3 spells CASSLVSGGGDQPQHF. The CDR3 nucleotides read TGTGCCAGCAGCTTAGTCTCGGGGGGCGGGGATCAGCCCCAGCATTTT.

The chain employs TRBV19 and TRBJ2-3; 8 nucleotides agree with TRBD2. Trimming cost V 2 bases and J 3 bases; bases outside gene matches: 1. Germline CDR1 and CDR2: LNHDA and SQIVND (reference sequence). The CDR3 contains 14 residues. The CDR3 sequence is CASSIRLATDTQYF. The CDR3 DNA is TGTGCCAGTAGTATAAGACTAGCGACAGATACGCAGTATTTT.

J is TRBJ2-7 and V is TRBV9; a possible D gene is TRBD1 (5 bases). V was cut by 3 bases and J by 7 bases, with 20 bases left in between. Germline CDR1 and CDR2: SGDLS and YYNGEE. This CDR3 has 15 amino acids. The CDR3 protein is CASSALPQGLSEQYF. The DNA of the CDR3 is TGTGCCAGCAGCGCCTTGCCGCAGGGATTGAGTGAGCAGTACTTC.

This clone turned up a few times. The chain carries TRBV11-2 and TRBJ1-6; D ambiguous. The V end was cut by 1 base, the J end by 10 bases, with 11 bases between. The CDR3 has 14 residues. Germline V gene data show CDR1 as SGHAT and CDR2 as FQNNGV. The CDR3, as DNA: TGTGCCAGCAGCTTAGGGGGAGTGTACTCACCCCTCCACTTT. Translation: CASSLGGVYSPLHF.

V gene TRBV6-1 combines with J gene TRBJ2-6; D unclear. V lost 3 bases to trimming and J lost 4 bases, with 16 bases between them. Germline V gene sequence: CDR1 MNHNS, CDR2 SASEGT. The CDR3 loop spans 17 amino acids. For the CDR3, the DNA is TGTGCCAGCAGTGAGATGGCTCGGGTGTCCGGGGCCAACGTCCTGACTTTC. Its translation: CASSEMARVSGANVLTF.

This clone was counted a single time. The chain is built from TRBV15 and TRBJ1-5; 7 bases fit TRBD1. The CDR3 consists of 15 residues. V shed 3 bases, J shed 4 bases, and the junction held 6 bases outside the gene matches. In germline, CDR1 is LNHNV, CDR2 YYDKDF (reference sequence). CDR3 region: CATSSTGTENQPQHF. The CDR3 coding sequence is TGTGCCACCAGCAGCACCGGGACAGAAAATCAGCCCCAGCATTTT.

The rearrangement uses TRBV5-8 and TRBJ2-7, with a tentative D call TRBD1 (5 bases). Germline V CDR1 and CDR2: SGHTS, YDEGEE. The germline V and J ends were trimmed by 4 bases and 0 bases, with 8 bases remaining between them. The CDR3 runs to 13 residues. This chain's CDR3 is CASSPDNSYEQYF. CDR3 in DNA: TGTGCCAGCAGCCCGGACAACTCCTACGAGCAGTACTTC.

This chain links TRBV28 with TRBJ2-3, with 11 bases that match TRBD1. The CDR3 contains 15 residues. V lost 4 bases to trimming and J lost 5 bases; unmatched junction nucleotides: 5. Looked up from germline, CDR1 is MDHEN and CDR2 is SYDVKM. The CDR3, as DNA: TGTGCCAGCAGTTCCTCGGGACAGGGGGTAGATACGCAGTATTTT. It yields the protein CASSSSGQGVDTQYF.

V and J are TRBV7-9 and TRBJ1-1; 10 nucleotides align to TRBD1. V lost 7 bases, J lost 4 bases, and 6 bases stayed unmatched. This CDR3 spans 14 amino acids. Germline V CDR1 and CDR2: SEHNR, FQNEAQ (reference sequence). The chain's CDR3 is CASTHRDRGTEAFF. CDR3 bases: TGTGCCAGCACCCACCGGGACAGGGGCACTGAAGCTTTCTTT. Together with reference TRBV7-9 and TRBJ1-1, the CDR3 gives the full variable domain: DTGVSQNPRHKITKRGQNVTFRCDPISEHNRLYWYRQTLGQGPEFLTYFQNEAQLEKSRLLSDRFSAERPKGSFSTLEIQRTEQGDSAMYLCASTHRDRGTEAFFGQGTRLTVV.

The chain uses TRBV19 and TRBJ1-3; 9 positions agree with TRBD1. CDR3 length: 18 residues. The trim removed 6 bases at V and 2 bases at J, leaving 14 bases unmatched. The V gene's germline CDR1 is LNHDA and CDR2 SQIVND (reference sequence). The CDR3 coding sequence is TGTGCCAGTAGAGAGGGGTACCGGGACAGGGAACCTGGAAACACCATATATTTT. Protein product: CASREGYRDREPGNTIYF.

The V gene is TRBV2, the J gene TRBJ2-3; D unclear. This CDR3 has 12 amino acids. Germline V CDR1 and CDR2: SNHLY, FYNNEI. V lost 3 bases to trimming and J lost 4 bases, with 5 bases between them. The CDR3 bases are TGTGCCAGCAGTGACCTCCCAGATACGCAGTATTTT. Translated: CASSDLPDTQYF.

This clone has only one observation. The chain is built from TRBV28 and TRBJ1-6; perhaps TRBD1 as D (5 bases). The CDR3 sequence is 16 residues long. Looked up from germline, CDR1 is MDHEN and CDR2 is SYDVKM. V lost 5 bases and J lost 2, with 13 bases in between. CDR3: CASSLGGNTYNSPLHF. CDR3 DNA sequence: TGTGCCAGCAGTCTCGGGGGGAATACCTATAATTCACCCCTCCACTTT.

This chain joins TRBV28 and TRBJ1-2; 9 bases are shared with TRBD1. CDR1 is MDHEN, CDR2 SYDVKM, per germline. The CDR3 is made up of 15 amino acids. J gave up 4 bases and V 6 bases, and 9 bases lay outside the gene matches. The CDR3 sequence is CASRIDRGTGYGYTF. In DNA form, the CDR3 reads TGTGCCAGCAGGATAGACAGGGGGACTGGCTATGGCTACACCTTC.

This clone was seen a handful of times. V is TRBV3-1 (or the pseudogene TRBV3-2) and J is TRBJ2-5; TRBD1 is a possible D gene (6 bases). V lost 1 base to trimming and J lost 1 base, with 7 bases between them. CDR3 length: 14 residues. Per germline, CDR1 LGHDT and CDR2 YNNKEL (reference sequence). This CDR3 is CASSQVDSQETQYF. The CDR3, as DNA: TGTGCCAGCAGCCAAGTGGACAGCCAAGAGACCCAGTACTTC.

This sequence joins TRBV29-1 and TRBJ2-1; TRBD2 agrees at 7 bases. There are 12 residues in the CDR3. The J segment lost 12 bases and the V segment lost 5 bases, leaving 10 bases of the junction unmatched. CDR1 is SQVTM, CDR2 ANQGSEA, per germline. The CDR3 region has the DNA TGCAGCGTTATAAGGACCGGGGAGGGGCAGTTCTTC. Its translation: CSVIRTGEGQFF.

The chain uses TRBV5-1 and TRBJ2-2, with 9 nucleotides matching TRBD2. CDR1 SGHRS and CDR2 YFSETQ come from the germline V gene. Trimming removed 0 bases from V and 0 bases from J; junction bases left unmatched: 12. The CDR3 has 20 residues. CDR3 DNA sequence: TGCGCCAGCAGCTTGGCGATGGTAGCGGGGGTACTCGCGAACACCGGGGAGCTGTTTTTT. Protein product: CASSLAMVAGVLANTGELFF.

The chain employs TRBV19 and TRBJ2-1, with TRBD1 matching over 10 bases. The CDR3 covers 15 residues. V lost 5 bases to trimming and J lost 8 bases; unmatched junction nucleotides: 9. The germline V gene has CDR1 LNHDA and CDR2 SQIVND (reference sequence). The CDR3 protein is CASSLPGQGKYEQFF. The CDR3 DNA reads TGTGCCAGTAGTTTGCCGGGACAGGGGAAGTATGAGCAGTTCTTC.

This chain connects TRBV25-1 to TRBJ2-5, with TRBD2 as a possible D gene (5 bases). This CDR3 region has 13 residues. Germline-derived CDR1 and CDR2 are MGHDK and SYGVNS. V lost 4 bases and J 8 bases, leaving 14 bases between the germline ends. CDR3 sequence reads: CASSGPSGTTQYF. DNA of the CDR3: TGTGCCAGCAGTGGTCCGAGCGGTACTACCCAGTACTTC.

The rearrangement uses TRBV30 and TRBJ2-1; 12 nucleotides align to TRBD2. The germline V gene encodes CDR1 GTSNPN and CDR2 SVGIG (reference sequence). This CDR3 region has 15 residues. J lost 5 bases, V lost 3 bases, and 5 bases had no gene match. CDR3 amino acids: CAWSLAGGSHNEQFF. CDR3 DNA sequence: TGTGCCTGGAGCCTAGCGGGGGGGAGCCACAATGAGCAGTTCTTC.

The rearrangement links TRBV5-1 to TRBJ2-2; D might be TRBD2 (6 bases). This CDR3 contains 16 residues. Trimming took 4 bases from V and 4 from J, leaving 17 bases between them. Germline V CDR1 and CDR2: SGHRS, YFSETQ. In nucleotides, the CDR3 is TGCGCCAGCAGCCCGGGACTCCTCTCGGGCACCGGGGAGCTGTTTTTT. This gives the protein CASSPGLLSGTGELFF.

The chain has TRBV11-2 and TRBJ2-2, with 12 bases aligning to TRBD2. Germline values: CDR1 SGHAT, CDR2 FQNNGV. The CDR3 length is 16 residues. V trimming: 5 bases; J trimming: 5 bases; junction bases outside the gene matches: 6. CDR3 amino acids: CASSPSGGAQTGELFF. For the CDR3, the DNA is TGTGCCAGCAGCCCTAGCGGGGGGGCCCAAACCGGGGAGCTGTTTTTT.

The chain couples TRBV30 to TRBJ1-2, with 10 bases that match TRBD1. Unmatched junction bases numbered 6, after V lost 1 base and J lost 7 bases. This CDR3 contains 14 residues. CDR1 is GTSNPN, CDR2 SVGIG, per germline (reference sequence). This CDR3 reads CAWSGLTGGFGYTF. CDR3 bases: TGTGCCTGGAGTGGACTGACAGGGGGCTTTGGCTACACCTTC.

The chain employs TRBV6-1 and TRBJ2-1; the D gene is possibly TRBD2 (5 bases). CDR1 is MNHNS and CDR2 is SASEGT in the germline V gene. The CDR3 covers 13 residues. V was shortened by 3 bases and J by 5 bases, with 8 bases between the two germline ends. The CDR3 loop is CASSERTDNEQFF. The CDR3 DNA reads as TGTGCCAGCAGTGAGCGGACTGACAATGAGCAGTTCTTC.

In regard to this clone: The same CDR3 also results from other DNA sequences found in this sample. The chain has TRBV5-1 and TRBJ2-7; D perhaps matches TRBD2 (5 bases). The V end lost 7 bases, the J end lost 0 bases, and 11 bases lay between the germline ends. Germline V gives CDR1 SGHRS, CDR2 YFSETQ. The CDR3 is 13 residues long. The CDR3 loop reads CASSPGVSYEQYF. For the CDR3, the DNA is TGCGCCAGCTCCCCCGGGGTCTCCTACGAGCAGTACTTC. The complete variable domain, with remaining parts taken from reference TRBV5-1 and TRBJ2-7, reads KAGVTQTPRYLIKTRGQQVTLSCSPISGHRSVSWYQQTPGQGLQFLFEYFSETQRNKGNFPGRFSGRQFSNSRSEMNVSTLELGDSALYLCASSPGVSYEQYFGPGTRLTVT.

This sequence joins TRBV19 and TRBJ1-1, with 11 bases matching TRBD1. CDR1 and CDR2 from the germline V gene are LNHDA and SQIVND (reference sequence). The CDR3 is 17 residues long. V gave up 1 base and J gave up 7 bases; unmatched junction bases: 11. The CDR3 region has the DNA TGTGCCAGTAGTATAGCCGGCGTCACCGGGACAGGGGGTGAAGCTTTCTTT. The encoded protein is CASSIAGVTGTGGEAFF.